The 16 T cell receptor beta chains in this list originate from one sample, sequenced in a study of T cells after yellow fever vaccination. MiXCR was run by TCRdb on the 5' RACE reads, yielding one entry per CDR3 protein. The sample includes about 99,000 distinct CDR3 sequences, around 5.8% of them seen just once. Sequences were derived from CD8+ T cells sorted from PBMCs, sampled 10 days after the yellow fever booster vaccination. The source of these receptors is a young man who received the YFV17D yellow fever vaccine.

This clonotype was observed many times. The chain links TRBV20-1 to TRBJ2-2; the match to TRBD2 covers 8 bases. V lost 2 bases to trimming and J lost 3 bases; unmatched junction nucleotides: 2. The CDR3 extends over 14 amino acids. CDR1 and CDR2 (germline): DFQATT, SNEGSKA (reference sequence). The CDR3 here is CSARSSGDTGELFF. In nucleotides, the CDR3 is TGCAGTGCTAGAAGTAGCGGGGACACCGGGGAGCTGTTTTTT.

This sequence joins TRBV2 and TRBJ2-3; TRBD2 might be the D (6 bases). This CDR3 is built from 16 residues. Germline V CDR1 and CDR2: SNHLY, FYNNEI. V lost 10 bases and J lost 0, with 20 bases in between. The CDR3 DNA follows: TGTGCCACCTCACTACTCGCGGGACTTAGCACAGATACGCAGTATTTT. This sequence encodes CATSLLAGLSTDTQYF. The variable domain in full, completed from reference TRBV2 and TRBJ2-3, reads EPEVTQTPSHQVTQMGQEVILRCVPISNHLYFYWYRQILGQKVEFLVSFYNNEISEKSEIFDDQFSVERPDGSNFTLKIRSTKLEDSAMYFCATSLLAGLSTDTQYFGPGTRLTVL.

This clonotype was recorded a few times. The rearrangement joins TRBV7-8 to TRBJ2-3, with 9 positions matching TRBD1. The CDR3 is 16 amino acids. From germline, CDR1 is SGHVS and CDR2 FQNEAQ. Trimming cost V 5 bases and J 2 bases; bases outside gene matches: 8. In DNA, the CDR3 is TGTGCCAGCAGCATTCCCGGGACAGGGTACACAGATACGCAGTATTTT. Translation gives CASSIPGTGYTDTQYF.

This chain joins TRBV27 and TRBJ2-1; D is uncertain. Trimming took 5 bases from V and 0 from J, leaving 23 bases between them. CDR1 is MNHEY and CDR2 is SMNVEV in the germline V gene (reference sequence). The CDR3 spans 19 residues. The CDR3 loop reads CASSPYRPRRSNSYNEQFF. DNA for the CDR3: TGTGCCAGCAGTCCGTACCGCCCCAGGCGCTCTAACTCCTACAATGAGCAGTTCTTC.

CDR3 protein: CASSSKGFPTYNEQFF. The CDR3 nucleotides are TGTGCCAGCAGTTCGAAGGGATTCCCAACCTACAATGAGCAGTTCTTC. This chain uses TRBV27 with TRBJ2-1; D remains unclear. Germline CDR1 MNHEY, CDR2 SMNVEV (reference sequence). The CDR3 is made up of 16 amino acids. V lost 4 bases and J 2 bases, leaving 15 bases between the germline ends.

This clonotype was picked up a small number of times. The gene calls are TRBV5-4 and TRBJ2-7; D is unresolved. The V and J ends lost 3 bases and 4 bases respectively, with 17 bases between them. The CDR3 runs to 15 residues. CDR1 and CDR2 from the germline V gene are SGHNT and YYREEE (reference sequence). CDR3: CASSSRLTSGYEQYF. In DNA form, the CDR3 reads TGTGCCAGCAGCTCACGACTGACATCCGGGTACGAGCAGTACTTC.

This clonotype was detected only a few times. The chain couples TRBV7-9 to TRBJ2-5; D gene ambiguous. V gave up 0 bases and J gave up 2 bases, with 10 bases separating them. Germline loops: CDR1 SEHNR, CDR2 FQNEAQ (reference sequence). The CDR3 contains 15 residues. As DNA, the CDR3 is TGTGCCAGCAGCTTAGCGCTAGGGATACAAGAGACCCAGTACTTC. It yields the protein CASSLALGIQETQYF. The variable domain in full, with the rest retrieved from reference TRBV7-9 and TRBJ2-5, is DTGVSQNPRHKITKRGQNVTFRCDPISEHNRLYWYRQTLGQGPEFLTYFQNEAQLEKSRLLSDRFSAERPKGSFSTLEIQRTEQGDSAMYLCASSLALGIQETQYFGPGTRLLVL.

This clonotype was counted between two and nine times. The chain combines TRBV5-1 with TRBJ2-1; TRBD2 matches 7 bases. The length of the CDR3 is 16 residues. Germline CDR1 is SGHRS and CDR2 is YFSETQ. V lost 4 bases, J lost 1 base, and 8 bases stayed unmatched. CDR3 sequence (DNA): TGCGCCAGCAGCGTCCGGGACTACAGTTCCTACAATGAGCAGTTCTTC. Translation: CASSVRDYSSYNEQFF.

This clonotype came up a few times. Written as DNA, the CDR3 is TGTGCCAGCAGCCTAAGGGTCGGGGCCAACGTCCTGACTTTC. Translation gives CASSLRVGANVLTF. The chain combines TRBV7-9 with TRBJ2-6; D call uncertain. This CDR3 contains 14 residues. The V end was cut by 5 bases, the J end by 4 bases, with 9 bases between. Per germline, CDR1 SEHNR and CDR2 FQNEAQ (reference sequence).

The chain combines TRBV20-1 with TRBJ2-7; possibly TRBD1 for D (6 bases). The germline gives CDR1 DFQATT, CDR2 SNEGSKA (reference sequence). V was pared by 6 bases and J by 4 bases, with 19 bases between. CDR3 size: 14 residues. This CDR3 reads CSARSTDREYEQYF. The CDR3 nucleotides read TGCAGTGCCCGTTCGACGGACAGAGAGTACGAGCAGTACTTC.

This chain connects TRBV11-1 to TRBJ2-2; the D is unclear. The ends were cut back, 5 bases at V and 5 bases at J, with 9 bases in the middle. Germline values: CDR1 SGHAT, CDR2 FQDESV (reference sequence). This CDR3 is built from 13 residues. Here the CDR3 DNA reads TGTGCCAGCAGCGTCGAAATGACCGGGGAGCTGTTTTTT. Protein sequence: CASSVEMTGELFF.

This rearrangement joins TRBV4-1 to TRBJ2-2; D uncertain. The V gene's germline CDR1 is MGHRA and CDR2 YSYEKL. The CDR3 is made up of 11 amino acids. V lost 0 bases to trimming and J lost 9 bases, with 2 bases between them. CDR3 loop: CASSQDWELFF. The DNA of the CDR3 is TGCGCCAGCAGCCAAGATTGGGAGCTGTTTTTT.

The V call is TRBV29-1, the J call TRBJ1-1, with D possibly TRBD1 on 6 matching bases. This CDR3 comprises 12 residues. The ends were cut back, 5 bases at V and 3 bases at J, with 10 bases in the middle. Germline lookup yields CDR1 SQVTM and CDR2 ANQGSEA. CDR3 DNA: TGCAGCGTTACAGGGACCGACACTGAAGCTTTCTTT. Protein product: CSVTGTDTEAFF.

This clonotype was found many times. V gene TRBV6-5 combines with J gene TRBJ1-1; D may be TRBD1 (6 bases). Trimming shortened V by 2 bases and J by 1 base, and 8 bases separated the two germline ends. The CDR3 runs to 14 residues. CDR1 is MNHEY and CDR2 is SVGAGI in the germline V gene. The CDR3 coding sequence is TGTGCCAGCAGTTACGGGGGCGGGAACACTGAAGCTTTCTTT. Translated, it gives CASSYGGGNTEAFF.

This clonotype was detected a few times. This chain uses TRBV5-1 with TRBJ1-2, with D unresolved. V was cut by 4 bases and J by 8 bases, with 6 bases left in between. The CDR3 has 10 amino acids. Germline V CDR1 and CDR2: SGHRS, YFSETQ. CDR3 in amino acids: CASSPQGYTF. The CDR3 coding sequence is TGCGCCAGCAGCCCGCAAGGCTACACCTTC.

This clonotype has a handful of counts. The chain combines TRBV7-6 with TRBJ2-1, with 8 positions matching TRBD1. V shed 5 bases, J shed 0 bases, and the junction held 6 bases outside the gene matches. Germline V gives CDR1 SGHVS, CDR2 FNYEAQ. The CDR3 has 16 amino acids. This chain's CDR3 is CASSTNRGISYNEQFF. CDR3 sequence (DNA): TGTGCCAGCAGCACGAACAGGGGGATCTCCTACAATGAGCAGTTCTTC.